This T cell receptor (beta chain) was sequenced for a study of T cell repertoires in cytomegalovirus infection (dated 2019 in TCRdb). For the study in its entirety: The peptide stimulations were aimed at well-studied HLA-B-restricted epitopes as well as recently identified HLA-C-restricted CMV epitopes, whose presentation resists viral immunomodulation. Donor HLA type was relevant to the analysis, as public TCR beta signatures indicated carriage of CMV infection together with the matching HLA type. The research as a whole found: The ex vivo response was dominated by HLA-C-restricted CMV-specific TCR beta clonotypes, and the single most frequent clonotype in two of eight donors was supplied by these HLA-C-restricted clonotypes. Carriers of CMV infection plus the relevant HLA type were discriminated by the cumulative frequency of public TCR beta family members in the study cohort and in an independent approximately 350-donor cohort.

As concerns this clonotype: Which antigen it targets is not known. Per-nucleotide qualities are absent, and no much larger clonotype sits a single base away.

For sequencing, an Illumina HiSeq 1500 was employed. The public reads were run again by TCRdb, first through fastp at Q25 and then through MiXCR, and only productive beta chains were kept. Each CDR3 protein appears once, grouped with its most common genes and DNA. The table for this sample lists about 700,000 distinct CDR3 sequences; 30% to 35% of them were counted only once. The biggest ten clones account for about 20% of the sample. The CDR3, from cysteine to phenylalanine, totals 16 residues. The DNA shown is the 48-base CDR3, in frame from base 1. Reading the germline V gene gives CDR1 SGHVS and CDR2 FNYEAQ. V is reduced by 2 bases and J by 6 bases, leaving a spacing of 20 bases between them. The treatment or condition label of this sample denotes: in vitro stimulation with specific CMV peptide epitopes to enrich CMV-specific T cells.

The TCR comes from a human donor in good health (CMV status not recorded). Some clones in this sample may be carry-over from other donors' samples. The sequences come from cultured PBMCs, collected from culture after CMV antigen stimulation. The chain employs TRBV7-6 and TRBJ2-7; TRBD2 might be the D gene, on 5 matching bases. The DNA sequence is TGTGCCAGCAGCTTATTGGGATTGGTTTCGGGGAGCGAGCAGTACTTC. It specifies CASSLLGLVSGSEQYF.